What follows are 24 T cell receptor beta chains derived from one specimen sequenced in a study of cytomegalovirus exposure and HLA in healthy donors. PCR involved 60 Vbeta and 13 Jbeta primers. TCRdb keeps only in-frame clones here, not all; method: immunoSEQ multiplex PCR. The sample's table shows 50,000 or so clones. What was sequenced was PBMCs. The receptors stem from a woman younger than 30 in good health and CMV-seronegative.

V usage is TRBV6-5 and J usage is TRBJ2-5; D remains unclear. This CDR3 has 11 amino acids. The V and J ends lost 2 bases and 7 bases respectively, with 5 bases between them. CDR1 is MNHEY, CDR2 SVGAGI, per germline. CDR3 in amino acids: CASSYIGTQYF. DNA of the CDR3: TGTGCCAGCAGTTACATCGGGACCCAGTACTTC.

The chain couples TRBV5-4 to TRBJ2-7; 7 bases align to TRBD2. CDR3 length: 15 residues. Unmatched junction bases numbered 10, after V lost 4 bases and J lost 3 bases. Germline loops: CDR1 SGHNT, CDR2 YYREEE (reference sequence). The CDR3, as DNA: TGTGCCAGCAGCCTCCCGTCTAGCGGAGGCTACGAGCAGTACTTC. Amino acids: CASSLPSSGGYEQYF.

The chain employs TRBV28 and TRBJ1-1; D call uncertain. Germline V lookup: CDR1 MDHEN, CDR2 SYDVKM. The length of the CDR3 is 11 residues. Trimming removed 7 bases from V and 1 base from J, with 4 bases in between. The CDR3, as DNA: TGTGCCAGCACAGGGAACACTGAAGCTTTCTTT. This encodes CASTGNTEAFF.

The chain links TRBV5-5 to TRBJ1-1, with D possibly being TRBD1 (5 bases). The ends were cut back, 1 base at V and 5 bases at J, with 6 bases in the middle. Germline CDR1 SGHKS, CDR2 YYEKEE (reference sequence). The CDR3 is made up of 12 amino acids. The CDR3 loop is CASSLRGTEAFF. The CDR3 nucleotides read TGTGCCAGCAGCTTGAGGGGAACTGAAGCTTTCTTT.

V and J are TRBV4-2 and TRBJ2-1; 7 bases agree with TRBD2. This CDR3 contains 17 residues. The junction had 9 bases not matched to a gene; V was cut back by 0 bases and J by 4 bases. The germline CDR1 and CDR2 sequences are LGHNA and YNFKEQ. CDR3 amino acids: CASSQDQASGFYNEQFF. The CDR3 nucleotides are TGTGCCAGCAGCCAAGATCAGGCTAGCGGATTTTACAATGAGCAGTTCTTC.

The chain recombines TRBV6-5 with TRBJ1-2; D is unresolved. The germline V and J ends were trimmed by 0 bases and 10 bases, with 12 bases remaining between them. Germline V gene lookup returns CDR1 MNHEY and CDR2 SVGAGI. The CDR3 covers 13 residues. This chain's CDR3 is CASSYSGGRSYTF. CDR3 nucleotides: TGTGCCAGCAGTTACTCGGGTGGGCGCTCCTACACCTTC.

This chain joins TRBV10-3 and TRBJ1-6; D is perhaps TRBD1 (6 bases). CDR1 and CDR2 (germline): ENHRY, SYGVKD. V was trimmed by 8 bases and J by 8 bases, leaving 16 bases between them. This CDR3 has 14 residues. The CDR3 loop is CAIAPQGPDSPLHF. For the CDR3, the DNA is TGTGCCATCGCCCCCCAGGGGCCGGATTCACCCCTCCACTTT.

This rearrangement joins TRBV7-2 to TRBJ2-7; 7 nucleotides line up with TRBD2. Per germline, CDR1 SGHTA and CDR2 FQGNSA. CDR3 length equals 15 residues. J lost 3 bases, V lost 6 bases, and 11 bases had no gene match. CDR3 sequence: CASSPSGVRLYEQYF. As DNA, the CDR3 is TGTGCCAGCAGTCCAAGCGGGGTAAGACTCTACGAGCAGTACTTC.

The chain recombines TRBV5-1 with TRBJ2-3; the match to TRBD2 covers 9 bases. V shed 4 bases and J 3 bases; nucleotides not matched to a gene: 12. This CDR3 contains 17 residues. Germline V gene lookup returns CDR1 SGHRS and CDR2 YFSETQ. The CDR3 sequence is CASSASAGGFETDTQYF. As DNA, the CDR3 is TGCGCCAGCAGCGCGTCAGCGGGGGGATTCGAGACAGATACGCAGTATTTT.

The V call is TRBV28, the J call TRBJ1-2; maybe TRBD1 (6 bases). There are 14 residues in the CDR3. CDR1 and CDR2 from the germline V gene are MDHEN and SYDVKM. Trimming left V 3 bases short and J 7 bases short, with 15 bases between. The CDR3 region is CASSFRGLASGYTF. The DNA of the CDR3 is TGTGCCAGCAGTTTTAGGGGGTTGGCTAGTGGCTACACCTTC.

In nucleotides, the CDR3 is TGCAGCGTTGACGCGGGAGGGTACAATGAGCAGTTCTTC. This translates into CSVDAGGYNEQFF. The chain carries TRBV29-1 and TRBJ2-1, with 9 nucleotides matching TRBD2. Losses at the gene ends were 3 bases for V and 4 bases for J; bases not matched to a gene: 1. The CDR3 consists of 13 residues. Germline CDR1 SQVTM, CDR2 ANQGSEA.

The CDR3 bases are TGTGCCAGCAGGTCCTCCAGGGATCAGCCCCAGCATTTT. Translating it yields CASRSSRDQPQHF. This chain links TRBV28 with TRBJ1-5; possible D gene TRBD1, 5 bases. The germline V gene encodes CDR1 MDHEN and CDR2 SYDVKM. Trimming shortened V by 6 bases and J by 5 bases, and 11 bases separated the two germline ends. The CDR3 spans 13 residues.

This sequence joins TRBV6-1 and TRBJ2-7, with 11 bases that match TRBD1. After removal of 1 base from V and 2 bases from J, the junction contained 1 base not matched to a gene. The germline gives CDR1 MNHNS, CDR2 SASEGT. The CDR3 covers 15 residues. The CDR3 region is CASSEGTGGAYEQYF. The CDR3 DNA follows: TGTGCCAGCAGTGAAGGGACAGGGGGCGCCTACGAGCAGTACTTC.

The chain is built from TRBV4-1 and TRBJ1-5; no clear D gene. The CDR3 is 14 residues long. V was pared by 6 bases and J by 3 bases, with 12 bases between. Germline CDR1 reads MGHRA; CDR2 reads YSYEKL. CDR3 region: CASSTFMSNQPQHF. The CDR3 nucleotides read TGCGCCAGCAGTACATTTATGTCCAATCAGCCCCAGCATTTT.

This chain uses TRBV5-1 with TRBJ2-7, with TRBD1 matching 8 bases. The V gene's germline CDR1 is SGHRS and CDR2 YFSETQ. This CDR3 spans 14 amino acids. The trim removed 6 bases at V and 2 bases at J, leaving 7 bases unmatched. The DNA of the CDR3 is TGCGCCAGCACTGGACAGGGACTCCCCTACGAGCAGTACTTC. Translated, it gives CASTGQGLPYEQYF.

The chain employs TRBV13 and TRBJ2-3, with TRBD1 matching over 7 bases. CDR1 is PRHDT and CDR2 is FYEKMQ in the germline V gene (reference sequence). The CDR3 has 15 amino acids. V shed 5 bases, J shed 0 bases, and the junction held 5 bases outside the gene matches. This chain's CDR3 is CASSPPTGSTDTQYF. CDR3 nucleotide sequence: TGTGCCAGCAGCCCTCCGACAGGGAGCACAGATACGCAGTATTTT.

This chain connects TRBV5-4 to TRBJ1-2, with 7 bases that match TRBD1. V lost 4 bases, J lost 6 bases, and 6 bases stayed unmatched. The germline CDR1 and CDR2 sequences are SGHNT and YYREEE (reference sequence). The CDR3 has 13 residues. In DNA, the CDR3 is TGTGCCAGCAGCCCGGACAGGACTGATGGCTACACCTTC. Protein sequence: CASSPDRTDGYTF. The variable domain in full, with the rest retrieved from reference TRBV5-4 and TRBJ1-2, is ETGVTQSPTHLIKTRGQQVTLRCSSQSGHNTVSWYQQALGQGPQFIFQYYREEENGRGNFPPRFSGLQFPNYSSELNVNALELDDSALYLCASSPDRTDGYTFGSGTRLTVV.

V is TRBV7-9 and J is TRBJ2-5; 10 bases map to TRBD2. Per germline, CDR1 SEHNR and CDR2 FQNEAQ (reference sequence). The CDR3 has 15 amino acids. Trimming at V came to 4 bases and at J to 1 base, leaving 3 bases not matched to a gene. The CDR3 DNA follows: TGTGCCAGCAGCTCTGTAGCGGGGGGCCAAGAGACCCAGTACTTC. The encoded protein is CASSSVAGGQETQYF.

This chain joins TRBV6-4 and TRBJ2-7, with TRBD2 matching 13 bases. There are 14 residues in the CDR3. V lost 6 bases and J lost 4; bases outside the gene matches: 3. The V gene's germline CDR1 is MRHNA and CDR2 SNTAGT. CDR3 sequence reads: CASSRTSGSYEQYF. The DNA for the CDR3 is TGTGCCAGCAGCCGGACTAGCGGGAGTTACGAGCAGTACTTC.

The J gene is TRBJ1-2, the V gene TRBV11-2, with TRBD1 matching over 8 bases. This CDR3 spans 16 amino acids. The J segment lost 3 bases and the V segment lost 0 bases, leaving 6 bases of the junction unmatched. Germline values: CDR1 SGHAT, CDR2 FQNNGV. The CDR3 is CASSLERDRPYYGYTF. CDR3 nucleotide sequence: TGTGCCAGCAGCTTAGAACGGGACAGGCCTTACTATGGCTACACCTTC.

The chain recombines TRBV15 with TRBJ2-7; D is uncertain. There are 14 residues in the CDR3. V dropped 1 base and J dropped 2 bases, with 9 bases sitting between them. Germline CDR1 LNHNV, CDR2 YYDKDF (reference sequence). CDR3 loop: CATSRGQNTYEQYF. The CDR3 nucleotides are TGTGCCACCAGCAGAGGTCAGAATACCTACGAGCAGTACTTC.

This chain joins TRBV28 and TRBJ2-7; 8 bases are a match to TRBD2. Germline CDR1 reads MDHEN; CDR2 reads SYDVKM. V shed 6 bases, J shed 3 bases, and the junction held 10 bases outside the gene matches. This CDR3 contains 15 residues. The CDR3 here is CASSPSAGASYEQYF. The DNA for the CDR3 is TGTGCCAGCAGCCCATCAGCGGGAGCCAGCTACGAGCAGTACTTC. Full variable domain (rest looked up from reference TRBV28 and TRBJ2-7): DVKVTQSSRYLVKRTGEKVFLECVQDMDHENMFWYRQDPGLGLRLIYFSYDVKMKEKGDIPEGYSVSREKKERFSLILESASTNQTSMYLCASSPSAGASYEQYFGPGTRLTVT.

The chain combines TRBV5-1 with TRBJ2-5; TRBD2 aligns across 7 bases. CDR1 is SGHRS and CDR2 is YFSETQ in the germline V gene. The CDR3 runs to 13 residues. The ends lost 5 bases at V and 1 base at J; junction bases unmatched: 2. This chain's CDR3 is CASRGTTQETQYF. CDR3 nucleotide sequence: TGCGCCAGCAGGGGGACTACCCAAGAGACCCAGTACTTC.

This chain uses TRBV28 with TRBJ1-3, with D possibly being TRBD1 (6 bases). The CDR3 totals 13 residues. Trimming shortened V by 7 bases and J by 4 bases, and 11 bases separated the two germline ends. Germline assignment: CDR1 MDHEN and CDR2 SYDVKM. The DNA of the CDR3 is TGTGCCAGCATGCGGGGGCCAGGAAACACCATATATTTT. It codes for CASMRGPGNTIYF.